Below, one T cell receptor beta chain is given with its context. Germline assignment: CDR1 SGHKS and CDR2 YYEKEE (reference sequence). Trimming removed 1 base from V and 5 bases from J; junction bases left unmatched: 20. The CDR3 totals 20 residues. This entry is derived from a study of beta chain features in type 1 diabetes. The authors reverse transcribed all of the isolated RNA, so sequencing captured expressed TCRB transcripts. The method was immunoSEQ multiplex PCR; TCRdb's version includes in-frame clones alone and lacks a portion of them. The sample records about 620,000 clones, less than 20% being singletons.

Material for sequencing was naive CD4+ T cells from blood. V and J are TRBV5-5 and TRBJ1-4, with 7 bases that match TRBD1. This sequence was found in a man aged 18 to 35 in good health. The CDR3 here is CASSLFPTGAIRGTNEKLFF. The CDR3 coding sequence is TGTGCCAGCAGCTTGTTTCCCACAGGGGCCATCAGGGGGACAAATGAAAAACTGTTTTTT.